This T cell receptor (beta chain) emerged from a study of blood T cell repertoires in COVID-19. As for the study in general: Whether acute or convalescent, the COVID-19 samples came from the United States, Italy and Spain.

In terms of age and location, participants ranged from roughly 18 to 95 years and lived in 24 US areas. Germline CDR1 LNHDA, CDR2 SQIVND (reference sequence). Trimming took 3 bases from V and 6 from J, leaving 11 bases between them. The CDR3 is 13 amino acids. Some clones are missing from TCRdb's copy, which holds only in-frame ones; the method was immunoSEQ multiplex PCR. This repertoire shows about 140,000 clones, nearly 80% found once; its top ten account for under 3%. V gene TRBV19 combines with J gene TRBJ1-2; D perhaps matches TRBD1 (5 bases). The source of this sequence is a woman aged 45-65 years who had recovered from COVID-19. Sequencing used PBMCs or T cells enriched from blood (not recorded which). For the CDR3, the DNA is TGTGCCAGTAGTATCCAGGGAGGGGATGGCTACACCTTC. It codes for CASSIQGGDGYTF.